This TCR beta chain was identified in a study of blood T cell repertoires in COVID-19. The CDR3 runs to 12 residues. Germline-derived CDR1 and CDR2 are DFQATT and SNEGSKA (reference sequence). V was cut by 3 bases and J by 7 bases, with 12 bases left in between. Assay used: immunoSEQ multiplex PCR; TCRdb lists only in-frame clones, some missing. The sample shows more than 300,000 clones, more than 70% of them seen only once. The clonotype was recovered from a man aged 35-49 years in a cohort exposed to, infected with or recovered from COVID-19 (not recorded which). The chain carries TRBV20-1 and TRBJ1-2; TRBD1 is a possible D gene (5 bases). Material for sequencing was PBMCs or T cells enriched from blood (not recorded which). The CDR3 reads CSASWGRGGYTF. Written as DNA, the CDR3 is TGCAGTGCTAGTTGGGGTAGGGGTGGCTACACCTTC.